The clone carrying this T cell receptor (beta chain) was found a few times. Its matching antigen is unknown. This specimen belongs to a study of T cell repertoires in cytomegalovirus infection. The overall study: Recently identified HLA-C-restricted and well-studied HLA-B-restricted CMV epitopes were used.

TCRdb processed the reads anew with MiXCR; each CDR3 protein has one entry. The sample has about 110,000 distinct CDR3 sequences, around 28% seen once. This CDR3 region has 11 residues. Looked up from germline, CDR1 is LNHNV and CDR2 is YYDKDF (reference sequence). V was pared by 4 bases and J by 9 bases, with 7 bases between. The chain carries TRBV15 and TRBJ2-1, with no clear D. The receptor was isolated from a human donor in good health (CMV status not recorded). Some clones in this sample may be carry-over from other donors' samples. The starting material was CD8+ T cells from cultured PBMCs, obtained from culture after CMV antigen stimulation. In DNA, the CDR3 is TGTGCCACCAGCACGGTCGGTGAGCAGTTCTTC. Amino acids: CATSTVGEQFF.